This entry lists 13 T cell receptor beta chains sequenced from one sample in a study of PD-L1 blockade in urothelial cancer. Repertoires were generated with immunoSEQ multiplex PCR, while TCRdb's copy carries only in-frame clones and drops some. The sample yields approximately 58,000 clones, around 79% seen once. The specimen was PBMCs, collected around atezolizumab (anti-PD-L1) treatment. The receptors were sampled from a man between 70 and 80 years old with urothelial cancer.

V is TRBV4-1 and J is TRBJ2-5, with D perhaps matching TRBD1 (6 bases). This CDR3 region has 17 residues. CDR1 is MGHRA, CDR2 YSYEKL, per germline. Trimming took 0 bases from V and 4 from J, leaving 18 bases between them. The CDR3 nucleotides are TGCGCCAGCAGCCAAGATAGGGGGACCGGCGAAGGAGAGACCCAGTACTTC. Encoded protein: CASSQDRGTGEGETQYF.

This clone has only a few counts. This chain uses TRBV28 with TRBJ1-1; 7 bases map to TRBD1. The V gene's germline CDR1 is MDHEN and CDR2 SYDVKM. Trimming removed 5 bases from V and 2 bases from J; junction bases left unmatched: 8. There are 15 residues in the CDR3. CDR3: CASSTPGTENTEAFF. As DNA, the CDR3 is TGTGCCAGCAGTACACCGGGGACAGAAAACACTGAAGCTTTCTTT.

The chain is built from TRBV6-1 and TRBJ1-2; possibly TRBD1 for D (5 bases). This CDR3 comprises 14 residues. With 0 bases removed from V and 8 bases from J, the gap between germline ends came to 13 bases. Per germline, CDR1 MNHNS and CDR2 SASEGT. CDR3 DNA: TGTGCCAGCAGTGAAGCGCCCAGGGTTGAAGGCTACACCTTC. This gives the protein CASSEAPRVEGYTF.

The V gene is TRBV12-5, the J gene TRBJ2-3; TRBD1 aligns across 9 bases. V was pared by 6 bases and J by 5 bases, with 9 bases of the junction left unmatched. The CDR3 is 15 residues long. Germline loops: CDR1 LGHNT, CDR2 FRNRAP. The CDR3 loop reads CASGRDRAIGDTQYF. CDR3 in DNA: TGTGCTAGTGGCCGGGACAGGGCGATTGGAGATACGCAGTATTTT.

As DNA, the CDR3 is TGTGCCAGCAGAGGGGGACTAGCGGCCATGAATGAGCAGTTCTTC. It translates to CASRGGLAAMNEQFF. The genes are TRBV4-2 and TRBJ2-1; 11 bases match TRBD2. Germline-derived CDR1 and CDR2 are LGHNA and YNFKEQ. J was trimmed by 7 bases and V by 6 bases; bases with no gene match: 8. The CDR3 contains 15 residues.

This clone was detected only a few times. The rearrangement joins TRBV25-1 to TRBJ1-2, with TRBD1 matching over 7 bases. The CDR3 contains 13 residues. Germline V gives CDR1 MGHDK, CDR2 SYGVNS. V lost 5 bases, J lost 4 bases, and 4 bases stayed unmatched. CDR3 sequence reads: CASSTGTAYGYTF. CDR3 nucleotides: TGTGCCAGCAGTACCGGGACAGCCTATGGCTACACCTTC.

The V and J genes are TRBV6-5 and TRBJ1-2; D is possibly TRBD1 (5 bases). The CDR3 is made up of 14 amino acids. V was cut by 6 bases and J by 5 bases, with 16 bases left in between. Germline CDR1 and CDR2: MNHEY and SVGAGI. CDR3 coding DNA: TGTGCCAGCAGCGGGGGGGGAGGAAAGTATGGCTACACCTTC. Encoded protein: CASSGGGGKYGYTF.

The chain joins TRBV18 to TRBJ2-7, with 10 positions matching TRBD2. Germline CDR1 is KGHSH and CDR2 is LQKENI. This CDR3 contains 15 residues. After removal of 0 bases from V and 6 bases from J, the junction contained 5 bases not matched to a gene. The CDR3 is CASSPPSSGGGEQYF. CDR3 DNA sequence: TGTGCCAGCTCACCACCATCTAGCGGGGGAGGCGAGCAGTACTTC.

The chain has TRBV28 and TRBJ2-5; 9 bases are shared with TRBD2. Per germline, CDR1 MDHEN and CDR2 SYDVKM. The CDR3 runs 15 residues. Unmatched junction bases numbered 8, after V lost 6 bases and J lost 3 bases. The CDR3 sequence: CASSPIAGAEETQYF. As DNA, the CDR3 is TGTGCCAGCAGCCCCATAGCGGGAGCGGAAGAGACCCAGTACTTC.

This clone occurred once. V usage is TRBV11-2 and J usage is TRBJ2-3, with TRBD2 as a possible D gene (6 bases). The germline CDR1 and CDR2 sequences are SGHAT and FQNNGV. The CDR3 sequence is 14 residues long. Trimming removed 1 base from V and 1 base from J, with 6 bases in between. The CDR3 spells CASSLASGTDTQYF. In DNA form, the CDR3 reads TGTGCCAGCAGCTTAGCTAGCGGCACAGATACGCAGTATTTT.

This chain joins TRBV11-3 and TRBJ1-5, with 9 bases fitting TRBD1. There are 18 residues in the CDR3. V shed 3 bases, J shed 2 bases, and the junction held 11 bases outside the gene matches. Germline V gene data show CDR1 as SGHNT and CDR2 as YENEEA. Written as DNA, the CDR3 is TGTGCCAGCAGCTTGGGACAGGGACGCGCCTCTGGCAATCAGCCCCAGCATTTT. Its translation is CASSLGQGRASGNQPQHF.

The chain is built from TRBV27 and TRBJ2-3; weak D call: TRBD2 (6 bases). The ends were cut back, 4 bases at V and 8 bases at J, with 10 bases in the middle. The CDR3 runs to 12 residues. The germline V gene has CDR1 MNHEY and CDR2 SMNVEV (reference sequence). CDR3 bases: TGTGCCAGCAGTTCCGACGGGGGTACGCAGTATTTT. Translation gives CASSSDGGTQYF.

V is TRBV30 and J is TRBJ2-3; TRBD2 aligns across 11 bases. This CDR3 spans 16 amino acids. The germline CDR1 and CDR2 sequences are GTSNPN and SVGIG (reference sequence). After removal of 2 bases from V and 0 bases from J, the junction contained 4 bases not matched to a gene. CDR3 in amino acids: CAWSLTSGTSTDTQYF. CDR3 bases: TGTGCCTGGAGTTTGACTAGCGGGACTAGCACAGATACGCAGTATTTT.